The T cell receptor beta chain under discussion was sequenced for a study of cytomegalovirus exposure and HLA in healthy donors. Broader study findings: HLA alleles were associated with 17,000 or so TCR beta sequences in a later analysis at 0.05 false discovery rate.

The CDR3 has 18 amino acids. The junction had 14 bases not matched to a gene; V was cut back by 5 bases and J by 0 bases. Germline assignment: CDR1 SGDLS and CDR2 YYNGEE. Turning to this clone: Its matching antigen is unknown.

PCR amplification relied on 60 Vbeta primers (plus 13 Jbeta primers). The repertoire was sequenced with immunoSEQ multiplex PCR; TCRdb's copy has only in-frame clones and lacks some. The sample contains some 190,000 clones, 81% of which appear only once. The chain is built from TRBV9 and TRBJ2-3; 8 nucleotides line up with TRBD2. Material for sequencing was PBMCs. This clonotype was obtained from a man aged 18 to 29 in good health and CMV-seronegative. CDR3 sequence: CASRGSRGSGKSTDTQYF. The CDR3 coding sequence is TGTGCCAGCAGAGGGAGCAGGGGTAGCGGGAAGAGCACAGATACGCAGTATTTT.